This T cell receptor beta chain derives from a study of T-cell reconstitution after alpha-beta-depleted transplantation in children. This clonotype was picked up a small number of times. CDR1 and CDR2 (germline): SGHRS, YFSETQ. Trimming took 3 bases from V and 3 from J; bases not matched to a gene: 7. This CDR3 is built from 16 residues. During its preparation, the TCRbeta library received unique molecular identifiers. TCRdb re-called the PCR reads through MiXCR, storing one row per CDR3 protein. The sample has a few hundred thousand distinct CDR3 sequences; approximately 11% are singletons. This rearrangement joins TRBV5-1 to TRBJ2-2; 8 bases map to TRBD1. The source is a human donor who donated a stem cell graft to a child with acute myeloid leukemia. The material sequenced was PBMCs from the stem cell graft donor, taken from the stem cell graft. The CDR3 here is CASSSSGTGYTGELFF. CDR3 DNA: TGCGCCAGCAGCTCATCCGGGACAGGATACACCGGGGAGCTGTTTTTT.